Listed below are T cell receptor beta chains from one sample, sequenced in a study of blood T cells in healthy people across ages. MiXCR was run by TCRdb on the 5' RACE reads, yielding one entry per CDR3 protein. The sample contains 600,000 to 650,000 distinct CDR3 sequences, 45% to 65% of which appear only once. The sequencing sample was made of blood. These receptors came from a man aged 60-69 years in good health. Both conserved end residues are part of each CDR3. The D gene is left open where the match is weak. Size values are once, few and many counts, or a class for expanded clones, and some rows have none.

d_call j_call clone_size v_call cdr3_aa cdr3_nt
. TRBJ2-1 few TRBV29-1 CSVPRVLVGNEQFF TGCAGCGTCCCCCGGGTTCTGGTTGGCAATGAGCAGTTCTTC
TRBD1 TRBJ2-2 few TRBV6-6 CASSYSNRGPGELFF TGTGCCAGCAGTTACTCGAATAGGGGGCCCGGGGAGCTGTTTTTT
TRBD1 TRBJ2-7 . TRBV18 CASSQETGGSYEQYF TGTGCCAGCTCACAAGAGACAGGGGGATCCTACGAGCAGTACTTC
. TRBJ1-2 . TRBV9 CASSVDPNNYGYTF TGTGCCAGCAGCGTAGACCCAAACAACTATGGCTACACCTTC
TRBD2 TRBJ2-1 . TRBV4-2 CASSQGPSGGSNEQFF TGTGCCAGCAGCCAAGGCCCTAGCGGGGGGTCCAATGAGCAGTTCTTC
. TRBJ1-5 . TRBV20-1 CSARDGSQGGPPQHF TGCAGTGCTAGAGATGGTTCACAGGGCGGGCCGCCCCAGCATTTT
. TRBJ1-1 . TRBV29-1 CSALGGWNTEAFF TGCAGCGCCTTAGGGGGGTGGAACACTGAAGCTTTCTTT
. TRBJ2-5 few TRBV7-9 CASSARGGETQYF TGTGCCAGCAGCGCCCGTGGCGGCGAGACCCAGTACTTC
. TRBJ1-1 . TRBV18 CASSPLNLNTEAFF TGTGCCAGCTCACCCCTAAATCTGAACACTGAAGCTTTCTTT
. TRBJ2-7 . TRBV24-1 CATPQGGPYEQYF TGTGCCACGCCCCAGGGCGGCCCCTACGAGCAGTACTTC
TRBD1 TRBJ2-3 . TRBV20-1 CSAPNRGEPTDTQYF TGCAGTGCCCCCAACAGGGGGGAACCCACAGATACGCAGTATTTT
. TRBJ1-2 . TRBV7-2 CASTLPGGRYGYTF TGTGCCAGCACCCTACCGGGTGGCAGATATGGCTACACCTTC
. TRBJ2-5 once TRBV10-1 CASSEGSQTQYF TGCGCCAGCAGTGAGGGGTCACAGACCCAGTACTTC
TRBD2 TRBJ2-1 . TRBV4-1 CASSLGLAGVYNEQFF TGCGCCAGCAGCCTGGGACTAGCGGGGGTCTACAATGAGCAGTTCTTC
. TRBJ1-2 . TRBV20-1 CSARGSGWDYGYTF TGCAGTGCTAGAGGCTCAGGGTGGGACTATGGCTACACCTTC
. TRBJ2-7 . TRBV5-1 CASSGELYEQYF TGCGCCAGCAGCGGAGAACTCTACGAGCAGTACTTC
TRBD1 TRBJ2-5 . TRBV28 CASSTQGQGLQETQYF TGTGCCAGCAGTACGCAGGGACAGGGACTCCAAGAGACCCAGTACTTC
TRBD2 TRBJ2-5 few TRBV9 CASNSGGSQETQYF TGTGCCAGCAACAGCGGGGGTAGCCAAGAGACCCAGTACTTC
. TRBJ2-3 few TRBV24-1 CATSDAGFGVRDTDTQYF TGTGCCACCAGTGATGCTGGTTTTGGAGTTAGGGACACAGATACGCAGTATTTT
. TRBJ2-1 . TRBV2 CASSLLDNEQFF TGTGCCAGCAGCCTACTAGACAATGAGCAGTTCTTC
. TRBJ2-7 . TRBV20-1 CSARDPRGYEQYF TGCAGTGCTAGAGATCCCAGGGGCTACGAGCAGTACTTC
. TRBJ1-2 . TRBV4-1 CASSQNTGYGYTF TGCGCCAGCAGCCAGAATACAGGGTATGGCTACACCTTC
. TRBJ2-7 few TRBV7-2 CASSFLHEQYF TGTGCCAGCAGCTTTCTCCACGAGCAGTACTTC
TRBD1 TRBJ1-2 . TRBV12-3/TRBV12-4 CASSLGQGVGYGYTF TGTGCCAGCAGTTTGGGACAGGGGGTGGGCTATGGCTACACCTTC
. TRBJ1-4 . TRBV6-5 CASSYSKGEGEKLFF TGTGCCAGCAGTTACTCGAAAGGGGAGGGTGAAAAACTGTTTTTT
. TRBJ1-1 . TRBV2 CASSEFPGANTEAFF TGTGCCAGCAGTGAATTTCCAGGGGCGAACACTGAAGCTTTCTTT
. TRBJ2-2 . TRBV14 CASSQVVGQNTGELFF TGTGCCAGCAGCCAAGTAGTGGGCCAGAACACCGGGGAGCTGTTTTTT
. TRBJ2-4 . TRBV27 CASSLWGGPLAKNIQYF TGTGCCAGCAGTTTATGGGGGGGGCCACTAGCCAAAAACATTCAGTACTTC
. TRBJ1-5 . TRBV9 CASSPEPHQPQHF TGTGCCAGCAGTCCAGAACCACATCAGCCCCAGCATTTT
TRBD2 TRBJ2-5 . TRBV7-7 CASSFSGGLGETQYF TGTGCTAGCAGCTTTAGCGGGGGGCTGGGAGAGACCCAGTACTTC
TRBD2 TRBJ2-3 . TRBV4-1 CASSQEAGGYTDTQYF TGCGCCAGCAGCCAAGAGGCGGGGGGGTACACAGATACGCAGTATTTT
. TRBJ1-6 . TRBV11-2 CASSLGGLSSPLHF TGTGCCAGCAGCTTAGGGGGTCTTAGTTCACCCCTCCACTTT
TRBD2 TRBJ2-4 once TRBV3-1 CASMGVTRREQYF TGTGCCAGCATGGGGGTAACCAGGCGGGAGCAGTACTTC
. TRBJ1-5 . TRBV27 CASMGRGNQPQHF TGTGCCAGCATGGGGAGGGGTAATCAGCCCCAGCATTTT
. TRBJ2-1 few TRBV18 CASSGSSSYNEQFF TGTGCCAGCTCAGGATCCAGCTCCTACAATGAGCAGTTCTTC
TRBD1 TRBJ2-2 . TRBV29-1 CSVRQGASTGELFF TGCAGCGTCCGACAGGGGGCGAGCACCGGGGAGCTGTTTTTT
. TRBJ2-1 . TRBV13 CASSGPAGIYNEQFF TGTGCCAGCTCCGGGCCGGCGGGGATTTACAATGAGCAGTTCTTC
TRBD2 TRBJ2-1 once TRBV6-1 CASSPGLAGIVPYNEQFF TGTGCCAGCAGTCCAGGACTAGCGGGGATAGTGCCCTACAATGAGCAGTTCTTC
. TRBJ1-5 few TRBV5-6 CASSQIRQENQPQHF TGTGCCAGCAGCCAGATTAGACAGGAAAATCAGCCCCAGCATTTT
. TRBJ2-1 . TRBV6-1 CASTSLVTAYNEQFF TGTGCCAGCACCTCGCTAGTGACAGCCTACAATGAGCAGTTCTTC
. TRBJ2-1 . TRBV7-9 CASSYDRAWGHEQFF TGTGCCAGCAGCTACGACCGGGCCTGGGGTCATGAGCAGTTCTTC
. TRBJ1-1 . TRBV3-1 CASSQSVGMRWYEAFF TGTGCCAGCAGCCAATCAGTCGGGATGCGGTGGTATGAAGCTTTCTTT
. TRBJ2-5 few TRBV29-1 CSIAGAGETQYF TGCAGCATAGCAGGGGCGGGGGAGACCCAGTACTTC
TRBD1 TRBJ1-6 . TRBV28 CASYTEGTGLPPLHF TGTGCCAGCTACACCGAAGGGACAGGGTTGCCACCCCTCCACTTT
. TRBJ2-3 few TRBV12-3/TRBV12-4 CASSFWEPTDTQYF TGTGCCAGCAGTTTCTGGGAGCCCACAGATACGCAGTATTTT